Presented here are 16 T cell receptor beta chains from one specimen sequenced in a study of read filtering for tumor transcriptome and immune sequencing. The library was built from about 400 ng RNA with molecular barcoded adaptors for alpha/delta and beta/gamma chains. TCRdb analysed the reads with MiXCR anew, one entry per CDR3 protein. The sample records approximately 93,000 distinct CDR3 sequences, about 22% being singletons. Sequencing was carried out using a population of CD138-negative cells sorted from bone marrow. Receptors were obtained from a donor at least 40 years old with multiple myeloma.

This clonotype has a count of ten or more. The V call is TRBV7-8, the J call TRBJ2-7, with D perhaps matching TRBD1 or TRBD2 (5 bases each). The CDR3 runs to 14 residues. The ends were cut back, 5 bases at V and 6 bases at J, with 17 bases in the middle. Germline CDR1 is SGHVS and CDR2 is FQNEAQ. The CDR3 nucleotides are TGTGCCAGCAGCCCCCAGGGACCGATGGGCGAGCAGTACTTC. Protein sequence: CASSPQGPMGEQYF.

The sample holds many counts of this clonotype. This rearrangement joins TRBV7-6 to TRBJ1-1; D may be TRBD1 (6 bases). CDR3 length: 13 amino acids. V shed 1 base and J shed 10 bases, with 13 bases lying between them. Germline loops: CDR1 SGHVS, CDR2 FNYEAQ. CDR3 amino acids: CASSLEGAGAAFF. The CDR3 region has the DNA TGTGCCAGCAGCTTAGAAGGGGCGGGGGCAGCTTTCTTT.

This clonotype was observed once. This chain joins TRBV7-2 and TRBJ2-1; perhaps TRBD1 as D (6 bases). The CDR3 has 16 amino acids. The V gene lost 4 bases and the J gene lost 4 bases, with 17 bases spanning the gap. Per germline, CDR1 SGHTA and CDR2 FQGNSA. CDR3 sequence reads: CASSSGAGGRYNEQFF. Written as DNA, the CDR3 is TGTGCCAGCAGCTCAGGGGCTGGGGGCAGATACAATGAGCAGTTCTTC.

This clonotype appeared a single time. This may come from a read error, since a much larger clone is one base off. The CDR3 reads CASSQGRLAGELFF. The CDR3 DNA follows: TGTGCCAGCAGCCAGGGCAGGTTGGCCGGGGAGCTGTTTTTT. The V call is TRBV14, the J call TRBJ2-2, with D unclear. CDR1 and CDR2 (germline): SGHDN, FVKESK. This CDR3 spans 14 amino acids. The ends were cut back, 3 bases at V and 6 bases at J, with 11 bases in the middle.

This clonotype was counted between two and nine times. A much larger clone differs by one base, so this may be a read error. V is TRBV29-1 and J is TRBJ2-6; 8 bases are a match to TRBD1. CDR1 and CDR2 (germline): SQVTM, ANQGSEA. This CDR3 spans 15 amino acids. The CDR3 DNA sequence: TGCAGCGTATCAACAGGGGGGTCTGGGGTCAACGTCCTGACTTTC. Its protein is CSVSTGGSGVNVLTF.

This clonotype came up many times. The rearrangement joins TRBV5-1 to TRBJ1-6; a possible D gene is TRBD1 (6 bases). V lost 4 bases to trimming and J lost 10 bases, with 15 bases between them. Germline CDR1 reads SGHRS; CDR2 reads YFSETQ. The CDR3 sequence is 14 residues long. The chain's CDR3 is CASSIGPDSSPLHF. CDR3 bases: TGCGCCAGCAGCATCGGACCGGACAGCTCACCCCTCCACTTT.

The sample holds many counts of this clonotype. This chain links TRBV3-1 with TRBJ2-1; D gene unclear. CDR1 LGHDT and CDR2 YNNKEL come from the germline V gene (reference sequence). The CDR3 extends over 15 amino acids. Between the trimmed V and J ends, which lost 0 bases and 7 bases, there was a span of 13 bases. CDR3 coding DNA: TGTGCCAGCAGCCAAGACACAGTCAGCCATAATGAGCAGTTCTTC. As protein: CASSQDTVSHNEQFF.

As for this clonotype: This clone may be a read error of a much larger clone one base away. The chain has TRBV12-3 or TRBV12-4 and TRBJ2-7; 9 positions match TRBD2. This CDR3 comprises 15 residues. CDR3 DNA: TGTGTCAGCAGTCTAGACACGGGACTAGCTTACGAGCAGTACTTC. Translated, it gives CVSSLDTGLAYEQYF.

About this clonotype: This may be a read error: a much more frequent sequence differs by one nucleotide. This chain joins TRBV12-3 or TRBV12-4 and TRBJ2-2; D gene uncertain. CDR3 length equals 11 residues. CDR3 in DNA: TGTACCTCTTGTGGTACCGGGGAGCTGTTTTTT. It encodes CTSCGTGELFF.

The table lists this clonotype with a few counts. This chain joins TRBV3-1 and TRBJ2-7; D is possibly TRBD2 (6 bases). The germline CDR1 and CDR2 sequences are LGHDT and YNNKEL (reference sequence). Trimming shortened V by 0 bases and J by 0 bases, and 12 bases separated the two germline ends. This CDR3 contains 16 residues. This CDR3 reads CASSQELFGSSYEQYF. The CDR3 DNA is TGTGCCAGCAGCCAAGAGCTCTTCGGGAGCTCCTACGAGCAGTACTTC.

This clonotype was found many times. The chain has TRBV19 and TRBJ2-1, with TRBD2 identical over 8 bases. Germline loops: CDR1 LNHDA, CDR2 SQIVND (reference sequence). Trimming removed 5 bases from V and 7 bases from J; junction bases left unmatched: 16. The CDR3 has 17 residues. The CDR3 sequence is CASSQSLGAGVKNEQFF. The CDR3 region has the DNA TGTGCCAGTAGTCAGTCCCTAGGAGCGGGGGTAAAAAATGAGCAGTTCTTC.

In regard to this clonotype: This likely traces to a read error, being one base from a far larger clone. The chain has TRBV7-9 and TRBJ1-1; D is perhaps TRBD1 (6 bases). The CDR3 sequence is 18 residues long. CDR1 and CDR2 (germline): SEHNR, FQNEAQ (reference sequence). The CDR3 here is CASSLDLTGRFMNAEAFF. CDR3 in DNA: TGTGCCAGCAGCTTAGATCTAACAGGGCGATTCATGAACGCTGAAGCTTTCTTT.

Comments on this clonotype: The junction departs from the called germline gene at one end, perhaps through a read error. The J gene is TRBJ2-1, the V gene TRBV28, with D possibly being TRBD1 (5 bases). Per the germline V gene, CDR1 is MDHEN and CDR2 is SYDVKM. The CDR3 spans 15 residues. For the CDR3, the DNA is TGTGCCAGCAGTACAGGACACTTAACCCCCATTGAGCAGTCCTTC. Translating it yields CASSTGHLTPIEQSF.

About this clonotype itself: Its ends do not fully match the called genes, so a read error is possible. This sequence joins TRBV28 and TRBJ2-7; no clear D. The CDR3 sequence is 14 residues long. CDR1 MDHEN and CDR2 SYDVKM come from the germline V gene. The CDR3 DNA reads TGTGTCAGCAGTTTGCGAGCAGTCTCGGCGGTGTGGTACTTC. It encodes CVSSLRAVSAVWYF.

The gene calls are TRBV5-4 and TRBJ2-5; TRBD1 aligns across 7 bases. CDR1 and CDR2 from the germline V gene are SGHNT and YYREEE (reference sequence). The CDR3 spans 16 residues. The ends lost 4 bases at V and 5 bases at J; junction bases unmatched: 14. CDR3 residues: CASSIQQGRAGETQYF. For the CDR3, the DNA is TGTGCCAGCAGCATACAACAGGGGCGCGCAGGGGAGACCCAGTACTTC.

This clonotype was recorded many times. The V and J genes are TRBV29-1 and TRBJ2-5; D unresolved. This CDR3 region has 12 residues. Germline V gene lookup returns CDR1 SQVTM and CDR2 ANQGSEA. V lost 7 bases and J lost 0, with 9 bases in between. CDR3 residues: CSAIEYQETQYF. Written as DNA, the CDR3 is TGCAGCGCGATCGAATACCAAGAGACCCAGTACTTC.